The T cell receptor (beta chain) described here comes from a study of T cell responses to AZD1222 COVID-19 vaccine. Study information: Second-dose intervals near 4 or 12 weeks were combined.

Turning to this clone: No antigen is known for it.

Study-wide results and limits: White British people made up most donors, females outnumbered males, and clonal diversity was possibly underestimated.

V gave up 0 bases and J gave up 9 bases, with 10 bases separating them. The CDR3 is made up of 13 amino acids. Per germline, CDR1 KGHSH and CDR2 LQKENI. Method: immunoSEQ multiplex PCR; TCRdb's copy keeps in-frame clones and lacks some. The sample includes roughly 180,000 clones, about 91% of them seen just once. Sequencing was performed on peripheral blood, taken on day 0 of AZD1222 vaccination. The receptor comes from an adult in good health. The chain is built from TRBV18 and TRBJ2-3; D is ambiguous. The CDR3, as DNA: TGTGCCAGCTCACCACCCCGCCCGTCGACGCAGTATTTT. Amino acid sequence: CASSPPRPSTQYF.